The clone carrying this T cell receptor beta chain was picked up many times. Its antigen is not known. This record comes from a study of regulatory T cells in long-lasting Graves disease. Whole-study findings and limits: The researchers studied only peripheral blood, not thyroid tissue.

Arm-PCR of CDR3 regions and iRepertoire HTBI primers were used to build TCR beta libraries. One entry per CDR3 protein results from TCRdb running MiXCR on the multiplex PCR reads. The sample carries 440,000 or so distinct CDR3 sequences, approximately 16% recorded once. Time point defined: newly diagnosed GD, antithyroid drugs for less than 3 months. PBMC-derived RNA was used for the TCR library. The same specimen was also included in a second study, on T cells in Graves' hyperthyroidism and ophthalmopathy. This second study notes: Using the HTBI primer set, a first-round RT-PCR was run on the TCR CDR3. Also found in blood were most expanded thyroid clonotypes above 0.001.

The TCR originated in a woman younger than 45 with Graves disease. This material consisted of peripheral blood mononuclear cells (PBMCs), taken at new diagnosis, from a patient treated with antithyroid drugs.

CDR3 sequence: CASRSQRTPNYGYTF. CDR3 sequence (DNA): TGCGCCAGCAGGAGCCAAAGAACACCTAACTATGGCTACACCTTC. This chain joins TRBV5-1 and TRBJ1-2; D uncertain. The CDR3 is 15 residues long. Trimming left V 5 bases short and J 0 bases short, with 14 bases between. Germline V lookup: CDR1 SGHRS, CDR2 YFSETQ.